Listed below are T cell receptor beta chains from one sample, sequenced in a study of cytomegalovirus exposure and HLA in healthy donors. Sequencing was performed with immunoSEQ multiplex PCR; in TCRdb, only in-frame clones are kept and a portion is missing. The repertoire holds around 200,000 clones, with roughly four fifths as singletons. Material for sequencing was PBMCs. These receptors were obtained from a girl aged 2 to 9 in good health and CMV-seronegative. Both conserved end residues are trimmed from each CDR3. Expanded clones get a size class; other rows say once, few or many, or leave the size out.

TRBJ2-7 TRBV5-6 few ASSLAVTYEQY
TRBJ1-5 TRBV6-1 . ASSENRGYQPQH
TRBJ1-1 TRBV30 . TGRTAPNTEAF
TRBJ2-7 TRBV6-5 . ASSEDRVRYEQY
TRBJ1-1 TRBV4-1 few ASSHGQTNTEAF
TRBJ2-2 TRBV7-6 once ASSLSGGAGGTGELF
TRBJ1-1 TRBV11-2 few ASSLGLGQGGEAF
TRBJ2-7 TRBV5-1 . ASSLAPTRQDYEQY
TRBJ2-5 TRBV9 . ASSVAAGEQETQY
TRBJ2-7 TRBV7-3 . ASSLDRGPYEQY
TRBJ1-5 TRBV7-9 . ASSSTTGSTNQPQH
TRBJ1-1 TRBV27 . ASSLRGTRTEAF
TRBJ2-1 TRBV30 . AWSAGLVNEQF
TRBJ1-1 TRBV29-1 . SVVRGTTEAF